This is a list of T cell receptor beta chains from one sample in a study of T cells in localized non-small cell lung cancer. Sequenced by immunoSEQ multiplex PCR; TCRdb stores in-frame clones only, minus some. The sample includes more than 750 clones, about a fifth of them seen just once. Sequencing was performed on normal lung tissue next to the tumor, taken before any cancer treatment. These receptor sequences come from a male donor older than 55 with stage I lung adenocarcinoma. CDR3s include the opening cysteine and the closing phenylalanine or tryptophan. The order of the fields is V gene, J gene, D gene, clone size, CDR3 protein, CDR3 DNA. The D gene is left open where the match is weak. Clone size, where shown, is once, few, many, or a class for clones that have expanded.

TRBV15	TRBJ1-3	NA	NA	CATSRALSGNTIYF	TGTGCCACCAGCAGAGCGCTCTCTGGAAACACCATATATTTT
TRBV19	TRBJ2-3	NA	NA	CASIGITDTQYF	TGTGCCAGTATCGGGATCACAGATACGCAGTATTTT
TRBV9	TRBJ2-5	TRBD2	large	CASSVGRRLAGEGETQYF	TGTGCCAGCAGCGTAGGGAGACGTCTAGCGGGAGAGGGTGAGACCCAGTACTTC
TRBV6-8	TRBJ2-2	NA	few	CASSPMATGELFF	TGTGCCAGCAGCCCTATGGCCACCGGGGAGCTGTTTTTT
TRBV15	TRBJ2-3	TRBD1	few	CATSRAGPGQGTDTQYF	TGTGCCACCAGCAGAGCTGGCCCGGGACAGGGTACAGATACGCAGTATTTT
TRBV6-8	TRBJ2-1	TRBD1	NA	CASSYSARGPYNEQFF	TGTGCCAGCAGTTACTCGGCCAGGGGGCCTTACAATGAGCAGTTCTTC
TRBV28	TRBJ2-7	NA	NA	CASTSQAGLSEQYF	TGTGCCAGCACCTCCCAGGCAGGGTTAAGCGAGCAGTACTTC
TRBV10-2	TRBJ2-3	NA	NA	CASSEGIITDTQYF	TGCGCCAGCAGTGAAGGGATTATCACAGATACGCAGTATTTT
TRBV14	TRBJ2-2	NA	few	CASSQDFVGSGELFF	TGTGCCAGCAGCCAAGATTTTGTGGGTTCCGGGGAGCTGTTTTTT
TRBV28	TRBJ1-4	NA	NA	CASSITDTNEKLFF	TGTGCCAGCAGTATTACGGACACTAATGAAAAACTGTTTTTT
TRBV11-3	TRBJ1-2	NA	NA	CASSPGGSGYRGNYGYTF	TGTGCCAGCAGCCCCGGTGGTTCCGGATATCGGGGCAACTATGGCTACACCTTC
TRBV11-3	TRBJ2-1	TRBD1	medium-sized	CASSLDETGAYNEQFF	TGTGCCAGCAGCTTAGATGAGACAGGGGCATACAATGAGCAGTTCTTC
TRBV28	TRBJ2-1	TRBD1	few	CASTTSGTGQFF	TGTGCCAGCACGACCTCCGGGACAGGCCAGTTCTTC
TRBV11-3	TRBJ1-4	NA	NA	CASSLDSRVTNEKLFF	TGTGCCAGCAGCTTAGATTCCAGGGTAACTAATGAAAAACTGTTTTTT
TRBV19	TRBJ1-1	NA	large	CAVYPFPPGSSEAFF	TGTGCCGTCTACCCTTTCCCGCCGGGGAGCTCCGAAGCTTTCTTT
TRBV6-8	TRBJ2-5	NA	few	CASSFWKETQYF	TGTGCCAGCAGTTTTTGGAAAGAGACCCAGTACTTC
TRBV15	TRBJ1-5	NA	NA	CATSRDTGAGQPQHF	TGTGCCACCAGCAGAGATACCGGGGCTGGTCAGCCCCAGCATTTT
TRBV19	TRBJ1-2	NA	NA	CASSIDGQAPMYGYTF	TGTGCCAGTAGTATAGATGGGCAGGCCCCGATGTATGGCTACACCTTC
TRBV12-5	TRBJ1-2	NA	NA	CASGLDAKPYGYTF	TGTGCTAGTGGTTTGGATGCCAAACCCTATGGCTACACCTTC
TRBV11-3	TRBJ2-6	NA	few	CASSPTLLGANVLTF	TGTGCCAGCAGCCCAACGTTGTTAGGGGCCAACGTCCTGACTTTC
TRBV19	TRBJ1-2	NA	NA	CASSIRSYGYTF	TGTGCCAGTAGTATAAGATCCTATGGCTACACCTTC
TRBV6-8	TRBJ2-5	TRBD1	medium-sized	CASSYRGPIQETQYF	TGTGCCAGCAGTTACAGGGGGCCAATTCAAGAGACCCAGTACTTC
TRBV18	TRBJ1-1	TRBD1	large	CASSPRTGYMNTEAFF	TGTGCCAGCTCACCTAGGACAGGGTACATGAACACTGAAGCTTTCTTT
TRBV11-3	TRBJ2-7	TRBD1	medium-sized	CASSRDRVSYEQYF	TGTGCCAGCAGCAGGGACAGGGTTTCCTACGAGCAGTACTTC
TRBV6-8	TRBJ1-1	NA	NA	CASSSRGETEAFF	TGTGCCAGCAGTTCACGGGGGGAGACTGAAGCTTTCTTT
TRBV14	TRBJ1-1	NA	few	CASSQGGRSGSRRAFF	TGTGCCAGCAGCCAAGGGGGCAGGAGTGGATCCCGACGAGCTTTCTTT
TRBV10-1	TRBJ1-4	NA	NA	CASSEGGETNEKLFF	TGCGCCAGCAGTGAAGGAGGGGAAACTAATGAAAAACTGTTTTTT
TRBV11-3	TRBJ1-5	TRBD1	NA	CASSFSTGQGNQPQHF	TGTGCCAGCAGCTTTTCTACGGGACAGGGCAATCAGCCCCAGCATTTT
TRBV14	TRBJ1-1	NA	hyperexpanded	CASSQARDGEAFF	TGTGCCAGCAGCCAAGCCCGGGACGGTGAAGCTTTCTTT
TRBV10-3	TRBJ2-3	TRBD2	few	CAISELAGGDTDTQYF	TGTGCCATCAGTGAGCTGGCGGGGGGCGACACAGATACGCAGTATTTT
TRBV10-2	TRBJ1-3	NA	NA	CASRDTGREDTIYF	TGCGCCAGCAGAGACACAGGGCGTGAGGACACCATATATTTT
TRBV6-8	TRBJ1-1	TRBD1	few	CASSAGQANTEAFF	TGTGCCAGCAGTGCCGGACAGGCGAACACTGAAGCTTTCTTT
TRBV28	TRBJ2-7	TRBD2	few	CASRTLSGRAYEQYF	TGTGCCAGCAGAACCCTTAGCGGGAGGGCCTACGAGCAGTACTTC
TRBV12-5	TRBJ1-4	NA	NA	CASTPFAGKLFF	TGTGCCAGCACCCCGTTTGCGGGGAAACTGTTTTTT
TRBV7-2	TRBJ2-1	NA	medium-sized	CASTWGPGNEQFF	TGTGCCAGCACCTGGGGGCCTGGCAATGAGCAGTTCTTC
TRBV5-1	TRBJ2-1	TRBD1	NA	CASSDFLSRTGTNEQFF	TGCGCCAGCAGCGATTTCTTAAGCAGGACAGGAACAAATGAGCAGTTCTTC
TRBV12-5	TRBJ2-6	TRBD1	NA	CASGPGQGSGGANVLTF	TGTGCTAGTGGTCCTGGACAGGGGTCGGGTGGGGCCAACGTCCTGACTTTC
TRBV5-1	TRBJ2-1	NA	few	CASSSFGVPDGYNEQFF	TGCGCCAGCAGCTCCTTTGGGGTTCCCGACGGATACAATGAGCAGTTCTTC
TRBV19	TRBJ1-2	NA	NA	CASSIVASNYGYTF	TGTGCCAGTAGTATAGTTGCCAGTAACTATGGCTACACCTTC
TRBV19	TRBJ2-1	TRBD1	NA	CASSIKTGGNDEQFF	TGTGCCAGTAGTATAAAAACAGGGGGTAACGATGAGCAGTTCTTC
TRBV11-3	TRBJ2-1	TRBD2	few	CASSFAGLAANEQFF	TGTGCCAGCAGCTTTGCTGGACTAGCGGCAAATGAGCAGTTCTTC
TRBV19	TRBJ1-5	NA	NA	CASNWGQPNQPQHF	TGTGCCAGTAACTGGGGGCAGCCTAATCAGCCCCAGCATTTT
TRBV29-1	TRBJ2-7	NA	NA	CSVESMGFPYEQYF	TGCAGCGTTGAATCCATGGGCTTTCCCTACGAGCAGTACTTC
TRBV7-2	TRBJ1-1	TRBD1	NA	CASSLDRVLEAFF	TGTGCCAGCAGCCTCGACAGGGTATTGGAAGCTTTCTTT
TRBV12-5	TRBJ2-2	TRBD2	NA	CASTPREASGRTGELFF	TGTGCCAGCACCCCCCGAGAGGCTAGCGGGAGGACCGGGGAGCTGTTTTTT
TRBV10-3	TRBJ2-7	NA	NA	CAISESKGQRAYEQYF	TGTGCCATCAGTGAGTCGAAGGGACAACGGGCCTACGAGCAGTACTTC
TRBV7-5	TRBJ2-3	NA	NA	CASSHPASGGTDTQYF	TGTGCCAGCAGCCACCCGGCTAGCGGGGGGACAGATACGCAGTATTTT
TRBV28	TRBJ2-5	NA	few	CASSLGPQETQYF	TGTGCCAGCAGTCTCGGGCCCCAAGAGACCCAGTACTTC
TRBV18	TRBJ1-4	TRBD1	few	CASSPLQGLDEKLFF	TGTGCCAGCTCACCACTACAGGGGTTGGATGAAAAACTGTTTTTT
TRBV28	TRBJ2-7	TRBD1	NA	CASSPGDRPQQYF	TGTGCCAGCAGCCCCGGGGACAGGCCACAGCAGTACTTC
TRBV19	TRBJ2-5	TRBD2	NA	CASSLLAGVQETQYF	TGTGCCAGTAGCCTACTAGCGGGAGTTCAAGAGACCCAGTACTTC
TRBV6-8	TRBJ1-1	NA	few	CASSYSWGWENTEAFF	TGTGCCAGCAGTTACTCATGGGGGTGGGAAAACACTGAAGCTTTCTTT
TRBV11-3	TRBJ2-3	NA	NA	CASSLGVRVSTDTQYF	TGTGCCAGCAGCTTGGGAGTCAGAGTTAGCACAGATACGCAGTATTTT